The 18 T cell receptor beta chains listed next were all sequenced from one sample in a study of shared clonotypes between healthy human individuals. The data were produced by immunoSEQ multiplex PCR, yet TCRdb's version contains in-frame clones alone and is incomplete. This table holds 2 million to 3 million clones, more than 85% found once. Sequencing was carried out using naive CD4+ T cells from PBMCs. Stated subset: CD45RA+ positively selected. These receptors were collected from a man between 18 and 35 years old in good health. Some clones in this sample may be carry-over from other donors' samples.

The CDR3 here is CASSFQGASADTQYF. CDR3 in DNA: TGCGCCAGCAGCTTCCAGGGGGCTAGCGCAGATACGCAGTATTTT. The rearrangement joins TRBV5-1 to TRBJ2-3; TRBD1 matches at 8 bases. The CDR3 runs to 15 residues. With 2 bases clipped from V and 4 bases from J, the junction kept 6 bases outside the gene matches. The germline CDR1 and CDR2 sequences are SGHRS and YFSETQ.

The chain recombines TRBV2 with TRBJ1-5; 8 positions agree with TRBD1. Per the germline V gene, CDR1 is SNHLY and CDR2 is FYNNEI. After removal of 4 bases from V and 10 bases from J, the junction contained 6 bases not matched to a gene. This CDR3 is built from 13 residues. DNA for the CDR3: TGTGCCAGCAGTGGACAGGGGACCAATCCCCAGCATTTT. Its protein product is CASSGQGTNPQHF.

This clone was recorded only once. The rearrangement links TRBV6-5 to TRBJ2-5; no definite D call. V was clipped by 6 bases and J by 4 bases, with 15 bases between them. CDR3 length equals 14 residues. CDR1 is MNHEY and CDR2 is SVGAGI in the germline V gene. DNA of the CDR3: TGTGCCAGCAGCCTCGGACCAAAGATAGAGACCCAGTACTTC. This gives the protein CASSLGPKIETQYF.

This clone came up a few times. Other DNA sequences within the sample encode an identical CDR3. This chain uses TRBV30 with TRBJ1-5; possibly TRBD1 for D (5 bases). V shed 0 bases and J shed 5 bases, with 8 bases lying between them. The CDR3 covers 13 residues. Per germline, CDR1 GTSNPN and CDR2 SVGIG (reference sequence). CDR3 DNA: TGTGCCTGGAGTGTTGCGGGGGATCAGCCCCAGCATTTT. Protein product: CAWSVAGDQPQHF.

For this clone: Within the sample, other DNA sequences also encode this same CDR3. CDR3 sequence: CATSRDGDTQYF. The CDR3 DNA reads as TGTGCCACCAGCAGGGACGGAGATACGCAGTATTTT. This chain links TRBV15 with TRBJ2-3; D is unresolved. Germline V lookup: CDR1 LNHNV, CDR2 YYDKDF (reference sequence). V was cut by 3 bases and J by 5 bases, with 6 bases left in between. The CDR3 is 12 amino acids.

The chain employs TRBV5-1 and TRBJ2-2; no reliable D call. This CDR3 comprises 15 residues. V shed 5 bases and J shed 0 bases, with 11 bases lying between them. Germline V lookup: CDR1 SGHRS, CDR2 YFSETQ. DNA for the CDR3: TGCGCCAGCAGGCACGACCCGACGAACACCGGGGAGCTGTTTTTT. Protein sequence: CASRHDPTNTGELFF.

The chain couples TRBV28 to TRBJ1-3, with D unclear. CDR1 and CDR2 from the germline V gene are MDHEN and SYDVKM. This CDR3 has 17 residues. Between the trimmed V and J ends, which lost 4 bases and 0 bases, there was a span of 16 bases. CDR3 sequence reads: CASSSVTVFISGNTIYF. CDR3 bases: TGTGCCAGCAGTTCCGTGACTGTCTTCATCTCTGGAAACACCATATATTTT.

The chain combines TRBV7-2 with TRBJ2-3, with TRBD2 as a possible D gene (7 bases). The CDR3 runs to 16 residues. The germline gives CDR1 SGHTA, CDR2 FQGNSA. The V end was cut by 0 bases, the J end by 1 base, with 11 bases between. The CDR3 here is CASSLAAGAGTDTQYF. The CDR3 DNA sequence: TGTGCCAGCAGCTTAGCGGCGGGGGCTGGCACAGATACGCAGTATTTT.

The chain joins TRBV11-2 to TRBJ1-4; D is undetermined. V was shortened by 0 bases and J by 4 bases, with 9 bases between the two germline ends. The CDR3 totals 15 residues. Germline loops: CDR1 SGHAT, CDR2 FQNNGV. CDR3 sequence reads: CASSLDGRINEKLFF. Here the CDR3 DNA reads TGTGCCAGCAGCTTAGACGGGCGGATTAATGAAAAACTGTTTTTT.

CDR3 nucleotide sequence: TGTGCCAGCAGTCTCACTCTCACAGATACGCAGTATTTT. It is translated as CASSLTLTDTQYF. The chain combines TRBV27 with TRBJ2-3; D remains unclear. The V gene lost 5 bases and the J gene lost 2 bases, with 8 bases spanning the gap. The CDR3 spans 13 residues. Germline CDR1 MNHEY, CDR2 SMNVEV (reference sequence).

The chain is built from TRBV11-3 and TRBJ2-3; possibly TRBD1 for D (6 bases). V was trimmed by 4 bases and J by 4 bases, leaving 15 bases between them. This CDR3 is built from 15 residues. Germline values: CDR1 SGHNT, CDR2 YENEEA. CDR3 DNA: TGTGCCAGCAGCTCCCAGGGGATAGGGTCAGATACGCAGTATTTT. Encoded protein: CASSSQGIGSDTQYF.

This clone was detected once. The rearrangement joins TRBV7-6 to TRBJ2-2, with 8 bases that match TRBD2. Germline values: CDR1 SGHVS, CDR2 FNYEAQ. J was trimmed by 3 bases and V by 1 base; bases with no gene match: 1. The CDR3 is 15 residues long. DNA for the CDR3: TGTGCCAGCAGCTTAGTACTAGCGGACACCGGGGAGCTGTTTTTT. As protein: CASSLVLADTGELFF. Full variable domain (rest looked up from reference TRBV7-6 and TRBJ2-2): GAGVSQSPRYKVTKRGQDVALRCDPISGHVSLYWYRQALGQGPEFLTYFNYEAQQDKSGLPNDRFSAERPEGSISTLTIQRTEQRDSAMYRCASSLVLADTGELFFGEGSRLTVL.

V and J are TRBV7-9 and TRBJ2-7, with D possibly matching TRBD2 (6 bases). V lost 6 bases and J 2 bases, leaving 14 bases between the germline ends. This CDR3 is built from 14 residues. Germline CDR1 is SEHNR and CDR2 is FQNEAQ (reference sequence). The CDR3, as DNA: TGTGCCAGCAGACCGAGCGGGCCTACCTACGAGCAGTACTTC. It yields the protein CASRPSGPTYEQYF.

This chain links TRBV18 with TRBJ2-5; possibly TRBD1 for D (6 bases). The CDR3 totals 15 residues. Trimming pared 3 bases from V and 5 bases from J, leaving 16 bases between. Germline values: CDR1 KGHSH, CDR2 LQKENI. CDR3 residues: CASSPQGRIGETQYF. The CDR3 DNA reads as TGTGCCAGCTCACCGCAGGGGCGGATCGGGGAGACCCAGTACTTC.

The V gene is TRBV5-6, the J gene TRBJ1-5; TRBD1 is a possible D gene (5 bases). The ends were cut back, 3 bases at V and 1 base at J, with 14 bases in the middle. Germline values: CDR1 SGHDT, CDR2 YYEEEE. This CDR3 spans 16 amino acids. This CDR3 is CASSSQGRKSNQPQHF. CDR3 nucleotide sequence: TGTGCCAGCAGCTCCCAGGGTCGGAAAAGCAATCAGCCCCAGCATTTT.

This clone occurred once. The chain has TRBV2 and TRBJ2-7, with 8 positions matching TRBD1. Trimming removed 5 bases from V and 4 bases from J; junction bases left unmatched: 13. The length of the CDR3 is 16 residues. CDR1 and CDR2 (germline): SNHLY, FYNNEI. The CDR3 nucleotides are TGTGCCAGCAGTCAGGGGGGACAGGTGATATATTACGAGCAGTACTTC. Amino acids: CASSQGGQVIYYEQYF.

V is TRBV9 and J is TRBJ2-2; a possible D gene is TRBD2 (6 bases). Germline-derived CDR1 and CDR2 are SGDLS and YYNGEE. Trimming left V 2 bases short and J 3 bases short, with 8 bases between. The CDR3 runs 14 residues. This CDR3 reads CASSVSGYTGELFF. CDR3 coding DNA: TGTGCCAGCAGCGTTAGCGGCTACACCGGGGAGCTGTTTTTT.

Regarding this clone: This sample also contains other DNA sequences that code for the same CDR3. The chain links TRBV5-1 to TRBJ2-1; 12 bases map to TRBD2. Germline V gives CDR1 SGHRS, CDR2 YFSETQ. CDR3 size: 14 residues. With V trimmed by 3 bases and J by 9 bases, 4 bases remained unmatched. CDR3 protein: CASSSGLAGSEQFF. Written as DNA, the CDR3 is TGCGCCAGCAGCTCCGGACTAGCGGGAAGTGAGCAGTTCTTC. The full variable domain, completed using reference TRBV5-1 and TRBJ2-1, is KAGVTQTPRYLIKTRGQQVTLSCSPISGHRSVSWYQQTPGQGLQFLFEYFSETQRNKGNFPGRFSGRQFSNSRSEMNVSTLELGDSALYLCASSSGLAGSEQFFGPGTRLTVL.